This T cell receptor (beta chain) was sequenced for a study of OX40 agonist ivuxolimab in advanced cancers. In the study overall: Melanoma, hepatocellular carcinoma, head and neck or renal cell cancer occurred in dose-escalation patients. The study's findings and limits: Expanded clones were, on average, more numerous among CD8+ T cells than CD4+.

Sequencing was performed with immunoSEQ multiplex PCR; in TCRdb, only in-frame clones are kept and a portion is missing. The sample records around 44,000 clones, about 89% being singletons. To note about this clone: Its target is unknown.

CDR1 MDHEN and CDR2 SYDVKM come from the germline V gene. CDR3 length: 14 residues. Deletions cut 4 bases from V and 0 bases from J, with 7 bases between. The TCR sequence derives from an adult with an advanced solid tumor such as melanoma, head and neck, liver or kidney cancer. V usage is TRBV28 and J usage is TRBJ2-4; D remains unclear. This specimen was CD4+ or CD8+ T cells sorted from blood, taken in a trial of the OX40 agonist ivuxolimab. The CDR3: CASSSSLAKNIQYF. The CDR3 coding sequence is TGTGCCAGCAGTTCCAGTCTAGCCAAAAACATTCAGTACTTC.